Listed below are T cell receptor beta chains from one sample, sequenced in a study of glioma-infiltrating T cells after dendritic cell vaccination. Generated by immunoSEQ multiplex PCR, the TCRdb table keeps only in-frame clones and is missing some. The data hold tens of thousands of clones, with 75% to 90% observed a single time. The sample consisted of blood, taken after dendritic cell vaccination. These receptors were collected from a human donor with glioblastoma. The CDR3 runs from the conserved cysteine through the conserved F or W. Each record gives: CDR3 length, D gene, clone size, J gene, V gene, CDR3 protein, CDR3 DNA. The D gene is left open where the match is weak. Clone size, where shown, is once, few, many, or a class for clones that have expanded.

12 - - TRBJ1-3 TRBV7-2 CASSGTRNTIYF TGTGCCAGCAGCGGTACACGAAACACCATATATTTT
14 - - TRBJ1-1 TRBV29-1 CSAGLGAPDTEAFF TGCAGCGCTGGGCTTGGGGCCCCGGACACTGAAGCTTTCTTT
13 - - TRBJ2-1 TRBV7-2 CASSLEQTNEQFF TGTGCCAGCAGCTTAGAACAGACCAATGAGCAGTTCTTC
16 - - TRBJ1-5 TRBV4-1 CASSQARPESNQPQHF TGCGCCAGCAGCCAAGCCCGGCCGGAGTCCAATCAGCCCCAGCATTTT
15 - - TRBJ1-1 TRBV2 CASSPGQTMNTEAFF TGTGCCAGCAGCCCCGGACAGACTATGAACACTGAAGCTTTCTTT
12 - - TRBJ1-3 TRBV29-1 CSVRTSGNTIYF TGCAGCGTGAGGACATCGGGAAACACCATATATTTT
16 - - TRBJ1-5 TRBV27 CASSPRTVDSNQPQHF TGTGCCAGCAGTCCTCGGACAGTGGATAGCAATCAGCCCCAGCATTTT
16 - many TRBJ1-3 TRBV15 CATSRQQGNIGNTIYF TGTGCCACCAGCAGGCAACAGGGAAACATTGGAAACACCATATATTTT
18 TRBD2 - TRBJ2-5 TRBV5-1 CASSFLGTSGNYQETQYF TGCGCCAGCAGCTTCCTAGGGACTAGCGGCAATTACCAAGAGACCCAGTACTTC
14 - - TRBJ2-7 TRBV7-9 CASSRGGSGDEQYF TGTGCCAGCAGCCGGGGCGGGTCAGGGGACGAGCAGTACTTC
17 TRBD1 few TRBJ2-7 TRBV11-2 CASSLGWDSSTLYEQYF TGTGCCAGCAGCTTAGGATGGGACAGTTCCACCCTCTACGAGCAGTACTTC
16 TRBD1 - TRBJ2-1 TRBV5-1 CASSLNGQGASEKQFF TGCGCCAGCAGCTTGAACGGACAGGGGGCTTCGGAAAAGCAGTTCTTC
12 TRBD1 - TRBJ2-7 TRBV5-6 CASGTGYYEQYF TGTGCCAGCGGGACAGGTTACTACGAGCAGTACTTC
18 TRBD2 - TRBJ2-3 TRBV6-1 CASSEVTKLAGRTDTQYF TGTGCCAGCAGTGAAGTGACGAAACTAGCGGGCCGCACAGATACGCAGTATTTT
15 TRBD1 - TRBJ1-2 TRBV5-1 CASSVATGGVYGYTF TGCGCCAGCAGCGTCGCGACAGGGGGCGTCTATGGCTACACCTTC
14 TRBD1 - TRBJ2-5 TRBV5-1 CASSGWGQKETQYF TGCGCCAGCAGCGGATGGGGACAGAAAGAGACCCAGTACTTC
15 - - TRBJ1-6 TRBV2 CASSEEPKNNSPLHF TGTGCCAGCAGTGAAGAGCCGAAGAATAATTCACCCCTCCACTTT
11 - - TRBJ2-1 TRBV6-5 CATGYPNEQFF TGTGCTACGGGTTACCCCAATGAGCAGTTCTTC
14 - - TRBJ1-5 TRBV11-2 CASSHNSLNQPQHF TGTGCCAGCAGCCACAACAGTCTTAATCAGCCCCAGCATTTT
17 TRBD1 - TRBJ1-1 TRBV2 CASIPGTGRPGGTEAFF TGTGCCAGCATTCCCGGGACAGGGCGCCCCGGGGGCACTGAAGCTTTCTTT
15 TRBD1 - TRBJ2-1 TRBV5-1 CASSIGGQGTNEQFF TGCGCCAGCAGCATCGGGGGACAGGGAACGAATGAGCAGTTCTTC
14 - - TRBJ1-4 TRBV18 CASSPPSGNEKLFF TGTGCCAGCTCACCACCATCGGGAAATGAAAAACTGTTTTTT
14 TRBD2 - TRBJ2-1 TRBV7-9 CASSLAGLAYEQFF TGTGCCAGCAGCTTAGCGGGACTAGCGTACGAGCAGTTCTTC
13 TRBD1 - TRBJ1-1 TRBV29-1 CSVTTGGLGEAFF TGCAGCGTTACAACAGGGGGCTTGGGTGAAGCTTTCTTT
13 TRBD2 - TRBJ2-1 TRBV2 CASSGDRTRQQFF TGTGCCAGCAGTGGAGACCGGACTAGACAGCAGTTCTTC
15 - - TRBJ1-1 TRBV6-4 CASSPNGQPRAEAFF TGTGCCAGCAGTCCCAATGGGCAGCCCAGAGCTGAAGCTTTCTTT
15 TRBD1 - TRBJ1-4 TRBV2 CASRTRDRENEKLFF TGTGCCAGCAGGACCCGGGACAGGGAGAATGAAAAACTGTTTTTT
15 TRBD1 - TRBJ1-2 TRBV6-5 CASSLKTGENYGYTF TGTGCCAGCAGTTTGAAGACAGGGGAGAACTATGGCTACACCTTC
15 TRBD1 - TRBJ2-7 TRBV19 CASSYTGTGLYEQYF TGTGCCAGTTCCTACACCGGGACAGGGCTCTACGAGCAGTACTTC
15 - few TRBJ1-4 TRBV18 CASSPPGFSNEKLFF TGTGCCAGCTCACCCCCGGGATTTTCTAATGAAAAACTGTTTTTT
15 TRBD2 - TRBJ2-2 TRBV9 CASSVGTSGTGELFF TGTGCCAGCAGCGTAGGGACTAGCGGGACCGGGGAGCTGTTTTTT
14 - - TRBJ1-2 TRBV6-5 CASSYRVQGRGYTF TGTGCCAGCAGTTACCGGGTTCAGGGCCGTGGCTACACCTTC
16 TRBD2 - TRBJ2-5 TRBV5-4 CASSSRLAGGQETQYF TGTGCCAGCAGCTCCAGACTAGCGGGGGGCCAAGAGACCCAGTACTTC
16 TRBD2 - TRBJ2-3 TRBV5-4 CASSRSGRGLADTQYF TGTGCCAGCAGCAGGTCGGGGAGGGGTCTCGCAGATACGCAGTATTTT
15 TRBD1 - TRBJ1-2 TRBV7-9 CASSLAAGGASGYTF TGTGCCAGCAGCTTAGCAGCAGGGGGCGCTTCTGGCTACACCTTC
15 - - TRBJ1-5 TRBV6-1 CASSEDREFNQPQHF TGTGCCAGCAGTGAAGATCGAGAGTTCAATCAGCCCCAGCATTTT
15 - - TRBJ1-4 TRBV18 CASSASHRAEEKLFF TGTGCCAGCTCGGCATCCCACAGGGCGGAGGAAAAACTGTTTTTT
16 TRBD1 many TRBJ1-3 TRBV5-4 CASSFPGTGPGNTIYF TGTGCCAGCAGCTTCCCTGGGACAGGGCCCGGAAACACCATATATTTT
16 TRBD1 - TRBJ2-5 TRBV6-1 CASSEAYRGVRETQYF TGTGCCAGCAGTGAAGCGTACAGGGGGGTAAGAGAGACCCAGTACTTC
17 - - TRBJ2-3 TRBV5-1 CASSRGTGTASRDTQYF TGCGCCAGCAGCCGAGGGACCGGGACTGCCTCGAGGGATACGCAGTATTTT
14 TRBD1 - TRBJ1-1 TRBV11-2 CASSYRTGVTEAFF TGTGCCAGCAGCTACCGGACAGGGGTTACTGAAGCTTTCTTT
12 - - TRBJ2-5 TRBV27 CASSFFGETQYF TGTGCCAGCAGTTTCTTCGGAGAGACCCAGTACTTC
15 - - TRBJ1-2 TRBV5-1 CASSLADRESYGYTF TGCGCCAGCAGCTTAGCGGACAGAGAAAGCTATGGCTACACCTTC
16 TRBD2 - TRBJ2-5 TRBV5-1 CASSSGLAAWGETQYF TGCGCCAGCAGCTCGGGACTAGCGGCCTGGGGGGAGACCCAGTACTTC
15 - - TRBJ1-5 TRBV5-6 CASSLFERVNQPQHF TGTGCCAGCAGCTTGTTTGAGAGAGTCAATCAGCCCCAGCATTTT
15 - - TRBJ1-1 TRBV21-1 CASSNCGAWGTEAFF TGTGCCAGCAGCAATTGTGGGGCCTGGGGCACTGAAGCTTTCTTT
15 - - TRBJ1-3 TRBV7-2 CASSLTGGAGNTIYF TGTGCCAGCAGCTTAACTGGGGGCGCAGGAAACACCATATATTTT
16 - - TRBJ2-6 TRBV29-1 CSVVGAAGPGANVLTF TGCAGCGTTGTGGGGGCCGCTGGGCCTGGGGCCAACGTCCTGACTTTC
15 - few TRBJ2-3 TRBV5-1 CASSNTNRARNTQYF TGCGCCAGCAGCAATACCAACAGGGCCCGAAATACGCAGTATTTT
15 - - TRBJ1-5 TRBV7-9 CASSPGGAGNQPQHF TGTGCCAGCAGCCCCGGGGGGGCGGGCAATCAGCCCCAGCATTTT
14 - - TRBJ2-1 TRBV6-1 CASSSMSSYNEQFF TGTGCCAGCAGTTCCATGAGCTCCTACAATGAGCAGTTCTTC
15 - - TRBJ1-3 TRBV30 CAWSPAGSSGNTIYF TGTGCCTGGAGCCCAGCAGGGTCCTCTGGAAACACCATATATTTT
15 - once TRBJ1-2 TRBV2 CASSGGQERGYGYTF TGTGCCAGCAGTGGGGGGCAGGAGAGGGGGTATGGCTACACCTTC
15 TRBD2 - TRBJ2-5 TRBV6-1 CASSGASRGVETQYF TGTGCCAGCAGTGGAGCGTCGCGGGGGGTAGAGACCCAGTACTTC
16 TRBD2 few TRBJ2-1 TRBV19 CASSEPTSGGYNEQFF TGTGCCAGTAGTGAACCAACTAGCGGGGGCTACAATGAGCAGTTCTTC
13 - - TRBJ2-1 TRBV5-1 CASSLDSPGEQFF TGCGCCAGCAGCTTGGACTCACCGGGGGAGCAGTTCTTC
15 - - TRBJ1-1 TRBV5-1 CASSLEGHPNTEAFF TGCGCCAGCAGCTTGGAGGGACACCCGAACACTGAAGCTTTCTTT
18 - - TRBJ2-7 TRBV5-1 CASSLDVSPRANSYEQYF TGCGCCAGCAGCTTGGATGTTAGCCCGAGGGCGAACTCCTACGAGCAGTACTTC
14 - - TRBJ2-5 TRBV18 CASSPVGSFETQYF TGTGCCAGCTCACCGGTCGGGAGTTTTGAGACCCAGTACTTC
16 - - TRBJ1-1 TRBV18 CASSPKLDGGGTEAFF TGTGCCAGCTCACCAAAACTGGACGGGGGGGGAACTGAAGCTTTCTTT